One sample yielded the 16 T cell receptor beta chains listed below, sequenced in a study of T cells expressing NK-cell markers. TCRdb reanalyzed the 5' RACE reads, giving one entry per CDR3 protein sequence and no DNA. This sample's table has 350,000 to 400,000 distinct CDR3 sequences. Sequencing input: blood T cells: a sorted CD56 or NKG2C T cell subset, CD4+ or CD8+ T cells, or bulk PBMC T cells (not recorded which). All receptors derive from a woman between 45 and 65 years old in good health.

The J gene is TRBJ2-7, the V gene TRBV5-5. This CDR3 has 15 amino acids. Germline CDR1 and CDR2: SGHKS and YYEKEE (reference sequence). CDR3 protein: CASSSYSSSSYEQYF. Combining the CDR3 with reference TRBV5-5 and TRBJ2-7 gives the whole variable domain DAGVTQSPTHLIKTRGQQVTLRCSPISGHKSVSWYQQVLGQGPQFIFQYYEKEERGRGNFPDRFSARQFPNYSSELNVNALLLGDSALYLCASSSYSSSSYEQYFGPGTRLTVT.

This sequence joins TRBV5-1 and TRBJ2-1. This CDR3 spans 13 amino acids. Per germline, CDR1 SGHRS and CDR2 YFSETQ. This CDR3 is CASSIGTHLGQFF.

The V gene is TRBV9, the J gene TRBJ2-1; without DNA, the TCRdb call of TRBD1 cannot be checked. The CDR3 covers 14 residues. CDR1 is SGDLS, CDR2 YYNGEE, per germline. This chain's CDR3 is CASSPRGLDNEQFF. Using reference TRBV9 and TRBJ2-1 for the parts outside the CDR3, the full variable domain is DSGVTQTPKHLITATGQRVTLRCSPRSGDLSVYWYQQSLDQGLQFLIQYYNGEERAKGNILERFSAQQFPDLHSELNLSSLELGDSALYFCASSPRGLDNEQFFGPGTRLTVL.

This chain links TRBV10-2 with TRBJ2-3; TCRdb outputs TRBD2, but without DNA this stays unchecked. This CDR3 contains 15 residues. Germline CDR1 is WSHSY and CDR2 is SAAADI. CDR3 amino acids: CASSQTSGGGDTQYF.

The chain has TRBV18 and TRBJ2-1. Looked up from germline, CDR1 is KGHSH and CDR2 is LQKENI. The CDR3 loop spans 15 amino acids. CDR3 loop: CASPPRGGGYNEQFF.

The gene calls are TRBV5-4 and TRBJ2-5; TCRdb lists TRBD1, though no DNA is available to test this call. The CDR3 contains 15 residues. Germline V gene data show CDR1 as SGHNT and CDR2 as YYREEE (reference sequence). The CDR3 spells CASSSTGTHQETQYF.

The gene calls are TRBV28 and TRBJ2-5; with no DNA, the TCRdb D assignment of TRBD2 cannot be verified. There are 16 residues in the CDR3. The germline CDR1 and CDR2 sequences are MDHEN and SYDVKM. The chain's CDR3 is CASSLRASGVHGTQYF.

The chain uses TRBV27 and TRBJ1-6. The CDR3 is 13 amino acids. CDR1 and CDR2 from the germline V gene are MNHEY and SMNVEV (reference sequence). This chain's CDR3 is CASSLVMASPLHF.

The gene calls are TRBV12-3 or TRBV12-4 and TRBJ1-5. This CDR3 comprises 16 residues. The CDR3 here is CASSWGPPESNQPQHF.

This chain links TRBV4-1 with TRBJ2-3; TCRdb designates TRBD2, a call that cannot be tested without DNA. The CDR3 contains 12 residues. Germline loops: CDR1 MGHRA, CDR2 YSYEKL. The CDR3 spells CASSPGTTTQYF.

This chain links TRBV5-1 with TRBJ1-1; TCRdb picks TRBD1, but there is no DNA to check that call. CDR3 size: 15 residues. Per germline, CDR1 SGHRS and CDR2 YFSETQ. CDR3 in amino acids: CASSGTGTANTEAFF.

The V and J genes are TRBV20-1 and TRBJ2-5; the D call from TCRdb, TRBD2, cannot be confirmed without DNA. This CDR3 spans 15 amino acids. Germline V gene sequence: CDR1 DFQATT, CDR2 SNEGSKA (reference sequence). CDR3 residues: CSASFGLAFQETQYF.

The J gene is TRBJ1-1, the V gene TRBV5-1; TCRdb calls TRBD1, which cannot be checked without DNA. From germline, CDR1 is SGHRS and CDR2 YFSETQ. This CDR3 spans 16 amino acids. CDR3 residues: CASSLVGQGANTEAFF.

The chain combines TRBV25-1 with TRBJ1-5. Per germline, CDR1 MGHDK and CDR2 SYGVNS. The CDR3 spans 15 residues. Here the CDR3 reads CASSSLRGPNQPQHF. The full variable domain, rest sourced from reference TRBV25-1 and TRBJ1-5, is EADIYQTPRYLVIGTGKKITLECSQTMGHDKMYWYQQDPGMELHLIHYSYGVNSTEKGDLSSESTVSRIRTEHFPLTLESARPSHTSQYLCASSSLRGPNQPQHFGDGTRLSIL.

This chain links TRBV5-1 with TRBJ2-3; TCRdb outputs TRBD1, but without DNA this stays unchecked. In germline, CDR1 is SGHRS, CDR2 YFSETQ. CDR3 length: 15 amino acids. This CDR3 is CASSLTGADPDTQYF.

The chain is built from TRBV3-1 and TRBJ1-1; TCRdb outputs TRBD1, but without DNA this stays unchecked. The CDR3 has 16 residues. Germline-derived CDR1 and CDR2 are LGHDT and YNNKEL (reference sequence). CDR3 amino acids: CASSQESLRVNTEAFF.